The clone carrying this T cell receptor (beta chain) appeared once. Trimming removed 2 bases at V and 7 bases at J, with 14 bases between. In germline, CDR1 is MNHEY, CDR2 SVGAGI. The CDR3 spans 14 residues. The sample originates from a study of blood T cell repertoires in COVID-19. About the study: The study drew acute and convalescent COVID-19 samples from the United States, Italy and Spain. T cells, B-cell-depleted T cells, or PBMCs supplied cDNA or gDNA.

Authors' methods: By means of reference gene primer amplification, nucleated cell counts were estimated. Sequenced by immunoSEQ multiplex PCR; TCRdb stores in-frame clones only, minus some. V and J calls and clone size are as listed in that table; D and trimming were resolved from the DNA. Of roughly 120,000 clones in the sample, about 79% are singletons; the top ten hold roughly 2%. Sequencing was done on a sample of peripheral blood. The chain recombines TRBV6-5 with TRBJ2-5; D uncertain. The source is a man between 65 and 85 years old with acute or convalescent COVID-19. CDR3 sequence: CASSYDLQVATQYF. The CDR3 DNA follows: TGTGCCAGCAGTTACGATCTCCAGGTCGCGACCCAGTACTTC.